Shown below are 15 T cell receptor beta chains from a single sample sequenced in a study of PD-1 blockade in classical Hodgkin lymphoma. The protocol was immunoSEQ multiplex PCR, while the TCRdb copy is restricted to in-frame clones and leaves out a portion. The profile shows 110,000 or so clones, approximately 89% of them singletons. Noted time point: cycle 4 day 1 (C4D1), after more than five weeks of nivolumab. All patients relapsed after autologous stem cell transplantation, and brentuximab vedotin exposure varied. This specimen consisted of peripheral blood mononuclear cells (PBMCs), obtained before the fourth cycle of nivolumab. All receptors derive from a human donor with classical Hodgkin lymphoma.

The chain's CDR3 is CASSGTSEQYF. The CDR3 nucleotides are TGTGCCAGCAGTGGGACATCCGAGCAGTACTTC. The chain recombines TRBV2 with TRBJ2-7; perhaps TRBD1 as D (5 bases). The CDR3 has 11 amino acids. With 4 bases removed from V and 6 bases from J, the gap between germline ends came to 7 bases. Germline V gene lookup returns CDR1 SNHLY and CDR2 FYNNEI.

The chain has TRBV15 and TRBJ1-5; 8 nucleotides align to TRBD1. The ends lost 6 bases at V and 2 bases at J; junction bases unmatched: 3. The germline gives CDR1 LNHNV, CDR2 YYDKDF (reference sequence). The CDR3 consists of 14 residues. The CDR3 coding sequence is TGTGCCACCAGTCTGACAGGGGGCAATCAGCCCCAGCATTTT. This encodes CATSLTGGNQPQHF.

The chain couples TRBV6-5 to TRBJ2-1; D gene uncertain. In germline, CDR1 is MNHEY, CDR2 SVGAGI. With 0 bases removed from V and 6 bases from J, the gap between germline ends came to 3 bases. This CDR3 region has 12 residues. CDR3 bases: TGTGCCAGCAGTTACTCTGCCAATGAGCAGTTCTTC. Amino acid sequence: CASSYSANEQFF.

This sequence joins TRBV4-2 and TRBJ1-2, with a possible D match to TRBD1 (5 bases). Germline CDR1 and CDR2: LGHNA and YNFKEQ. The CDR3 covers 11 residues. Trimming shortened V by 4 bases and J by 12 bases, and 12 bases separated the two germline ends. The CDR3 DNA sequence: TGTGCCAGCAGCCGGGGGAAGATCCACACCTTC. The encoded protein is CASSRGKIHTF.

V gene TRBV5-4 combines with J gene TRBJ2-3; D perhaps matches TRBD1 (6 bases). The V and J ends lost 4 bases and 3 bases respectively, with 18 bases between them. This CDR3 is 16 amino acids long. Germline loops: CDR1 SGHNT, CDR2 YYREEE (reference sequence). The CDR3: CASSPSDTGLTDTQYF. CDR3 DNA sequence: TGTGCCAGCAGCCCCTCAGACACAGGGTTGACAGATACGCAGTATTTT.

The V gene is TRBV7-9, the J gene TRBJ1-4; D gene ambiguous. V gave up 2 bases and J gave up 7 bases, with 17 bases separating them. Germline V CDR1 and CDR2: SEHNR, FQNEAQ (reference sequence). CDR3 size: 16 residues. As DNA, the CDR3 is TGTGCCAGCAGCTTACGGGGAGGCCGCCTCGGTGAAAAACTGTTTTTT. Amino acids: CASSLRGGRLGEKLFF.

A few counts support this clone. CDR3 region: CATADGENTEAFF. The CDR3 nucleotides are TGTGCCACCGCTGACGGAGAGAACACTGAAGCTTTCTTT. The V call is TRBV28, the J call TRBJ1-1, with unresolved D. The CDR3 covers 13 residues. Germline V gene data show CDR1 as MDHEN and CDR2 as SYDVKM. V lost 10 bases and J 1 base, leaving 13 bases between the germline ends.

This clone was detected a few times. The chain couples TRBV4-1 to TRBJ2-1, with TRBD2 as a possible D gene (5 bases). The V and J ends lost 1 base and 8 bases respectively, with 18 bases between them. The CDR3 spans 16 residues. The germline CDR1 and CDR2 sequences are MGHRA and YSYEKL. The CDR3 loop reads CASSQAPSWLRDEQFF. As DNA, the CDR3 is TGCGCCAGCAGCCAAGCTCCTTCGTGGCTGAGGGATGAGCAGTTCTTC.

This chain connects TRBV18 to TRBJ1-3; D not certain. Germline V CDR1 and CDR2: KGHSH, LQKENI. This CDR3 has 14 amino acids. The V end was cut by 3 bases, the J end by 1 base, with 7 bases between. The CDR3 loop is CASSPGQSGNTIYF. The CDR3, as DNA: TGTGCCAGCTCACCCGGGCAATCTGGAAACACCATATATTTT.

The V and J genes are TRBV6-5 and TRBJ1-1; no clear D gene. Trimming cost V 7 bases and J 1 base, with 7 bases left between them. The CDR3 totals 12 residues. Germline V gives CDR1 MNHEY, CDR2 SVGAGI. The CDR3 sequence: CASTGRNTEAFF. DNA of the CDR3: TGTGCCAGCACAGGCAGGAACACTGAAGCTTTCTTT.

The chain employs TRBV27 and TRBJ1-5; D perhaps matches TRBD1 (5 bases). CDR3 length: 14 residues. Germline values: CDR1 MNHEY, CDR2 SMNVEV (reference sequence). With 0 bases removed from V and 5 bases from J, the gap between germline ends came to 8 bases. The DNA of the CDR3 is TGTGCCAGCAGTTTATCGGGACGAGATCAGCCCCAGCATTTT. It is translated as CASSLSGRDQPQHF.

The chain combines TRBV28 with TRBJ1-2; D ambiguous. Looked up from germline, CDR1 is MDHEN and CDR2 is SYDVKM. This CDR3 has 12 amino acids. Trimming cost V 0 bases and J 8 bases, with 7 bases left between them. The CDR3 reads CASSLWEDGYTF. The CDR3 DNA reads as TGTGCCAGCAGTTTATGGGAGGACGGCTACACCTTC.

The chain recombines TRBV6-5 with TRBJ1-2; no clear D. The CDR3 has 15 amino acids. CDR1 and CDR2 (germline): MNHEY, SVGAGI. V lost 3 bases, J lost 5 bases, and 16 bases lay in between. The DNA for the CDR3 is TGTGCCAGCAGTTATGCCAGCTCCCCTAGTTATGGCTACACCTTC. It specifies CASSYASSPSYGYTF.

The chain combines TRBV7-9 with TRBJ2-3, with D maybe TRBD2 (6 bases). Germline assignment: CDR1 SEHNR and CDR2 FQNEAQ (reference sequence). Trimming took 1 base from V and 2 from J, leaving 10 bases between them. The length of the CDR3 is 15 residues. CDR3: CASSLDTSPTDTQYF. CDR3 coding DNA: TGTGCCAGCAGCTTAGATACTAGCCCCACAGATACGCAGTATTTT.

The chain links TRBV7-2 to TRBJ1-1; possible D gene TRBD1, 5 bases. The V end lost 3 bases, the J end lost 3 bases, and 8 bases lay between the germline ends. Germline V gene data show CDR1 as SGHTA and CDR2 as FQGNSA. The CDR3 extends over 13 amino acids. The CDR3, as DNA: TGTGCCAGCAGCTTCGAGGGGCACACTGAAGCTTTCTTT. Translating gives CASSFEGHTEAFF.